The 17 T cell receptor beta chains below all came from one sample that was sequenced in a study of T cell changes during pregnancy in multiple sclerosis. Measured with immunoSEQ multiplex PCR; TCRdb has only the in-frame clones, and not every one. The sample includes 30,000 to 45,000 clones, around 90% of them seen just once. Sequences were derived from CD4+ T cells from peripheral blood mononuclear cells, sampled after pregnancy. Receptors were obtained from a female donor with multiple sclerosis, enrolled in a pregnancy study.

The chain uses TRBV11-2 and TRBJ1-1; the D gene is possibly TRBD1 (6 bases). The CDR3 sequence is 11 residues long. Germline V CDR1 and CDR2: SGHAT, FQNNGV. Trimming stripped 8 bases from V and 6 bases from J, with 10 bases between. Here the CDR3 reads CASGRGSEAFF. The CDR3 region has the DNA TGTGCCAGCGGCAGGGGTTCTGAAGCTTTCTTT.

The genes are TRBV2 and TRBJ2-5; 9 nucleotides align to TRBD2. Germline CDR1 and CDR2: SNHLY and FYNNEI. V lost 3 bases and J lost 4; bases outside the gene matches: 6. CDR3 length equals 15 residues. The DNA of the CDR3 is TGTGCCAGCAGTGAGACTAGCGGTAGGCGAGAGACCCAGTACTTC. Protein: CASSETSGRRETQYF.

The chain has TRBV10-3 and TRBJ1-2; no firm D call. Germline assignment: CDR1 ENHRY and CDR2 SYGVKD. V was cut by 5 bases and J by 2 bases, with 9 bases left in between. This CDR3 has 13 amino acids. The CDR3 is CAISSGSNYGYTF. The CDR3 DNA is TGTGCCATCAGTTCGGGATCCAACTATGGCTACACCTTC.

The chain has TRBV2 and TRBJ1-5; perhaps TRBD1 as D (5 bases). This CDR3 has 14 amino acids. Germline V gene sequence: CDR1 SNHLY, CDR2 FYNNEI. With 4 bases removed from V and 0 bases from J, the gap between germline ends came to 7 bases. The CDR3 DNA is TGTGCCAGCAGTGGGGGGGGTAGCAATCAGCCCCAGCATTTT. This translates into CASSGGGSNQPQHF.

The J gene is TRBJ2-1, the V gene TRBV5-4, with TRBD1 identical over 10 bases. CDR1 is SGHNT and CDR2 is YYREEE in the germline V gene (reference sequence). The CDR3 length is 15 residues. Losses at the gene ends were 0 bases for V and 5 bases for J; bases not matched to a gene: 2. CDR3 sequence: CASSLGGTGDNEQFF. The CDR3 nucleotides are TGTGCCAGCAGCTTGGGAGGGACAGGGGACAATGAGCAGTTCTTC.

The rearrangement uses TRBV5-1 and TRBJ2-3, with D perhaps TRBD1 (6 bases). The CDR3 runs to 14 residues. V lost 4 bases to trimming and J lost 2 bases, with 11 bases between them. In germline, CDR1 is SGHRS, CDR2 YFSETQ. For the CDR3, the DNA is TGCGCCAGCAGCCCGGACAGCCACACAGATACGCAGTATTTT. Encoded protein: CASSPDSHTDTQYF.

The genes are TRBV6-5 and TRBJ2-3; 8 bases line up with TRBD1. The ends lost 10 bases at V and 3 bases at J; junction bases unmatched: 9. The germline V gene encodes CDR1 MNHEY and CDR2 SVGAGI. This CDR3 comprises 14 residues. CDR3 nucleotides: TGTGCCACCTCTACAGGGGGTATGACAGATACGCAGTATTTT. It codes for CATSTGGMTDTQYF.

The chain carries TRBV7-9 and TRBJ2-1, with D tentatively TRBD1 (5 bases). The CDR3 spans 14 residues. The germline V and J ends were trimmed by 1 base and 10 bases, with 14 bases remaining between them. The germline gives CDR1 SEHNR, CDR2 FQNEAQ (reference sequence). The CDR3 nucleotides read TGTGCCAGCAGCTTAGGAGGACAATCGCGCGAGCAGTTCTTC. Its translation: CASSLGGQSREQFF.

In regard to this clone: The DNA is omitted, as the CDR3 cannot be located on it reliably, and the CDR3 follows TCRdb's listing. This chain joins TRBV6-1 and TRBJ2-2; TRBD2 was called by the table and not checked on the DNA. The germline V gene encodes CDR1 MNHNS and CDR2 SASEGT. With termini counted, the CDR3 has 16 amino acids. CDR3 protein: CASSDRLVFGAGELFF.

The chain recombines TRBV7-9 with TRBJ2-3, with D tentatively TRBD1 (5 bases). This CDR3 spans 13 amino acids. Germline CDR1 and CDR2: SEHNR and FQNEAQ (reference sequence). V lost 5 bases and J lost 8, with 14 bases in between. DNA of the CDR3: TGTGCCAGCAGCCTCCCAGGGCGGCCTACGCAGTATTTT. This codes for CASSLPGRPTQYF. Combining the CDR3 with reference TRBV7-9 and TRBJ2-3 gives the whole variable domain DTGVSQNPRHKITKRGQNVTFRCDPISEHNRLYWYRQTLGQGPEFLTYFQNEAQLEKSRLLSDRFSAERPKGSFSTLEIQRTEQGDSAMYLCASSLPGRPTQYFGPGTRLTVL.

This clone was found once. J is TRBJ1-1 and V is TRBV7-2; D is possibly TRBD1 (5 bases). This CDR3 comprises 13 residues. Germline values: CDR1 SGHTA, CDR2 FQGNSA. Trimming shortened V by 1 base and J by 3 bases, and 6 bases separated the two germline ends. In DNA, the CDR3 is TGTGCCAGCAGCTTAGGGGGGGACACTGAAGCTTTCTTT. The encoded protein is CASSLGGDTEAFF.

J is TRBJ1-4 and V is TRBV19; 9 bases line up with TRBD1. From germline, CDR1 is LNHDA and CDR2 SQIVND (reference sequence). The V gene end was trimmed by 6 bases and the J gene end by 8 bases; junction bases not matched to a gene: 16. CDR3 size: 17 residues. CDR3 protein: CASRAGQGLGGGEKLFF. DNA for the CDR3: TGTGCCAGTAGGGCAGGACAGGGGTTAGGAGGGGGAGAAAAACTGTTTTTT.

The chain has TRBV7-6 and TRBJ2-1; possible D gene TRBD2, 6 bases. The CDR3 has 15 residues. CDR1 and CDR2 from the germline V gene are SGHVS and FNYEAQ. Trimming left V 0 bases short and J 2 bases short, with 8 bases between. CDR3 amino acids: CASSLAGGAYNEQFF. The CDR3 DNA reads TGTGCCAGCAGCTTAGCGGGGGGAGCCTACAATGAGCAGTTCTTC.

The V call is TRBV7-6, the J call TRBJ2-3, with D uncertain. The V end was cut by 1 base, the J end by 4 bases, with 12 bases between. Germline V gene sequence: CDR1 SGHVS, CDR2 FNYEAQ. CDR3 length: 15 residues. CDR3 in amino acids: CASSLVSRSPDTQYF. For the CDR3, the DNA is TGTGCCAGCAGCTTAGTGTCCCGGTCCCCAGATACGCAGTATTTT.

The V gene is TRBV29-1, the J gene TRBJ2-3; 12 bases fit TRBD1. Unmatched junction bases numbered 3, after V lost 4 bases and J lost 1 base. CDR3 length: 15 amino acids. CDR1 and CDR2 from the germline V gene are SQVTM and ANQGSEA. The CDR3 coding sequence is TGCAGCGTTGGGCGGGACAGGGGGCGCACAGATACGCAGTATTTT. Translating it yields CSVGRDRGRTDTQYF.

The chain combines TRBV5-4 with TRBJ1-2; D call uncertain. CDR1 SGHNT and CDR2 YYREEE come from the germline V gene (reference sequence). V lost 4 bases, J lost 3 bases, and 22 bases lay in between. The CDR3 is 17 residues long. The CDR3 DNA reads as TGTGCCAGCAGCCCCAGACCAGGAGGGCAAGAAGACTATGGCTACACCTTC. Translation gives CASSPRPGGQEDYGYTF. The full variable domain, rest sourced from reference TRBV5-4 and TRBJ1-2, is ETGVTQSPTHLIKTRGQQVTLRCSSQSGHNTVSWYQQALGQGPQFIFQYYREEENGRGNFPPRFSGLQFPNYSSELNVNALELDDSALYLCASSPRPGGQEDYGYTFGSGTRLTVV.

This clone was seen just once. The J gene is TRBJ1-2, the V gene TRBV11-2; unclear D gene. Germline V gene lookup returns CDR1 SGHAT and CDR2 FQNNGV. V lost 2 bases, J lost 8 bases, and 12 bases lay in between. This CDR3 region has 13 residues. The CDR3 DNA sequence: TGTGCCAGCAGCTTACCCAGTGGGGAGGGCTACACCTTC. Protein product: CASSLPSGEGYTF.